The sequence of this TCR beta chain was determined in a study of T cell changes during pregnancy in multiple sclerosis. Germline trimming cut 6 bases from V and 4 bases from J; bases unmatched to any gene: 6. Germline V gene sequence: CDR1 LNHDA, CDR2 SQIVND (reference sequence). The CDR3 consists of 14 residues. Using immunoSEQ multiplex PCR, the repertoire was profiled, and TCRdb retains in-frame clones only, with some absent. This sample has roughly 48,000 clones, with about 92% found just once. The sequence came from a female donor in good health, enrolled as a control in a pregnancy study. The sample was CD4+ T cells from peripheral blood mononuclear cells, taken in the second trimester of pregnancy. This chain uses TRBV19 with TRBJ2-3, with 8 bases fitting TRBD2. The DNA of the CDR3 is TGTGCCAGTAGACTTCGGGAGGGCGCAGATACGCAGTATTTT. Translating gives CASRLREGADTQYF.